The rows below give T cell receptor beta chains drawn from one sample of a study of T cells in localized non-small cell lung cancer. Produced via immunoSEQ multiplex PCR; TCRdb's table is partial and in-frame only. This table has some 90,000 clones, roughly 90% appearing once. This sample comprised peripheral blood, obtained before any cancer treatment. Receptors were obtained from a man aged 35 to 70 with stage I squamous cell lung carcinoma. The CDR3 runs from the conserved cysteine through the conserved F or W. A D gene is named only where the DNA matches it firmly. A row's size may be missing; if present it is once, few, many or a size class.

D: NA; J: TRBJ2-6; size: NA; V: TRBV6-5; CDR3: CASSQGGLGANVLTF; DNA: TGTGCCAGCAGTCAAGGGGGGCTCGGGGCCAACGTCCTGACTTTC
D: NA; J: TRBJ1-2; size: NA; V: TRBV28; CDR3: CASSAATYGYTF; DNA: TGTGCCAGCAGTGCCGCCACCTATGGCTACACCTTC
D: NA; J: TRBJ2-1; size: NA; V: TRBV19; CDR3: CASSKQGADNEQFF; DNA: TGTGCCAGTAGTAAGCAGGGTGCCGACAATGAGCAGTTCTTC
D: NA; J: TRBJ2-5; size: NA; V: TRBV6-1; CDR3: CASRGHPRGQETQYF; DNA: TGTGCCAGCAGAGGACATCCTCGGGGCCAAGAGACCCAGTACTTC
D: NA; J: TRBJ1-2; size: NA; V: TRBV11-2; CDR3: CASSSAGSGGLYGYTF; DNA: TGTGCCAGCAGCTCGGCAGGGTCGGGTGGTCTCTATGGCTACACCTTC
D: NA; J: TRBJ1-1; size: NA; V: TRBV10-3; CDR3: CAICPSRTAENTEAFF; DNA: TGTGCCATCTGTCCCTCGCGGACAGCGGAGAACACTGAAGCTTTCTTT
D: NA; J: TRBJ1-1; size: NA; V: TRBV6-5; CDR3: CASSYAGHLMNTEAFF; DNA: TGTGCCAGCAGTTACGCGGGACACCTCATGAACACTGAAGCTTTCTTT
D: NA; J: TRBJ1-4; size: NA; V: TRBV2; CDR3: CASSPQGYRLFF; DNA: TGTGCCAGCAGCCCCCAGGGGTATCGGCTGTTTTTT
D: NA; J: TRBJ2-1; size: NA; V: TRBV5-1; CDR3: CAGAPDPHNEQFF; DNA: TGCGCCGGGGCTCCCGACCCGCACAATGAGCAGTTCTTC
D: NA; J: TRBJ1-6; size: NA; V: TRBV19; CDR3: CASSIGPRNSPLHF; DNA: TGTGCCAGTAGTATCGGACCGAGAAATTCACCCCTCCACTTT
D: NA; J: TRBJ1-5; size: NA; V: TRBV7-2; CDR3: CASSLVGSNQPQHF; DNA: TGTGCCAGCAGCTTAGTCGGGAGCAATCAGCCCCAGCATTTT
D: NA; J: TRBJ2-2; size: NA; V: TRBV11-2; CDR3: CASSLDEDGELFF; DNA: TGTGCCAGCAGCTTAGATGAGGACGGGGAGCTGTTTTTT
D: NA; J: TRBJ1-4; size: NA; V: TRBV5-4; CDR3: CASSYQGATNEKLFF; DNA: TGTGCCAGCAGCTACCAGGGTGCAACTAATGAAAAACTGTTTTTT
D: TRBD1; J: TRBJ2-7; size: NA; V: TRBV7-8; CDR3: CASSLRQGPTYEQYF; DNA: TGTGCCAGCAGCTTGAGACAGGGACCCACCTACGAGCAGTACTTC
D: NA; J: TRBJ2-1; size: NA; V: TRBV6-6; CDR3: CASSSLTGNNEQFF; DNA: TGTGCCAGCAGTTCCCTGACAGGAAACAATGAGCAGTTCTTC
D: NA; J: TRBJ1-5; size: NA; V: TRBV6-5; CDR3: CASSLRWGSNQPQHF; DNA: TGTGCCAGCAGTCTTCGATGGGGTAGCAATCAGCCCCAGCATTTT
D: NA; J: TRBJ2-3; size: once; V: TRBV27; CDR3: CASSLWQARTDTQYF; DNA: TGTGCCAGCAGTTTATGGCAGGCCCGCACAGATACGCAGTATTTT
D: TRBD2; J: TRBJ2-3; size: NA; V: TRBV4-1; CDR3: CASSQGRGLVTDTQYF; DNA: TGCGCCAGCAGCCAAGGGCGGGGGTTGGTCACAGATACGCAGTATTTT
D: NA; J: TRBJ2-7; size: NA; V: TRBV4-1; CDR3: CASRTYRDPSYEQYF; DNA: TGCGCCAGCAGGACCTACAGGGATCCCTCCTACGAGCAGTACTTC
D: NA; J: TRBJ2-3; size: NA; V: TRBV7-2; CDR3: CASSLVGAGTTDTQYF; DNA: TGTGCCAGCAGCTTAGTCGGGGCAGGGACCACAGATACGCAGTATTTT
D: NA; J: TRBJ2-3; size: NA; V: TRBV27; CDR3: CASSSNTDTQYF; DNA: TGTGCCAGCAGTTCTAACACAGATACGCAGTATTTT
D: NA; J: TRBJ2-7; size: NA; V: TRBV11-2; CDR3: CASSTLLPGYSFTFYEQYF; DNA: TGTGCCAGCAGCACCCTTCTACCCGGTTACAGCTTCACTTTTTACGAGCAGTACTTC
D: NA; J: TRBJ2-7; size: NA; V: TRBV18; CDR3: CASRAPTFYEQYF; DNA: TGTGCCAGCCGGGCCCCTACCTTCTACGAGCAGTACTTC
D: NA; J: TRBJ1-1; size: NA; V: TRBV6-5; CDR3: CATVMNTEAFF; DNA: TGTGCCACCGTAATGAACACTGAAGCTTTCTTT
D: TRBD1; J: TRBJ2-2; size: NA; V: TRBV6-1; CDR3: CASSVPGTAYTGELFF; DNA: TGTGCCAGCAGTGTCCCCGGGACAGCTTACACCGGGGAGCTGTTTTTT
D: TRBD1; J: TRBJ1-5; size: NA; V: TRBV18; CDR3: CASSVQGAGQPQHF; DNA: TGTGCCAGCTCGGTACAGGGGGCCGGGCAGCCCCAGCATTTT
D: TRBD1; J: TRBJ2-7; size: NA; V: TRBV10-3; CDR3: CAIGTASYEQYF; DNA: TGTGCCATCGGGACAGCCTCCTACGAGCAGTACTTC
D: TRBD1; J: TRBJ1-2; size: NA; V: TRBV4-1; CDR3: CASSQAPYRGPQAYTF; DNA: TGCGCCAGCAGCCAAGCTCCGTACAGGGGCCCCCAGGCCTACACCTTC
D: TRBD2; J: TRBJ2-5; size: NA; V: TRBV6-6; CDR3: CASSYLTSGEGETQYF; DNA: TGTGCCAGCAGTTACTTGACTAGCGGGGAGGGGGAGACCCAGTACTTC
D: NA; J: TRBJ1-2; size: NA; V: TRBV5-1; CDR3: CASSLPGNGYTF; DNA: TGCGCCAGCAGCTTGCCGGGGAACGGCTACACCTTC
D: NA; J: TRBJ1-2; size: NA; V: TRBV10-3; CDR3: CAIRGTDGERGYTF; DNA: TGTGCCATCAGGGGCACAGACGGCGAAAGGGGCTACACCTTC
D: NA; J: TRBJ1-2; size: NA; V: TRBV7-9; CDR3: CASRSWAATNYGYTF; DNA: TGTGCCAGCAGGTCTTGGGCAGCTACTAACTATGGCTACACCTTC
D: NA; J: TRBJ1-1; size: NA; V: TRBV29-1; CDR3: CSVEGQLGAFF; DNA: TGCAGCGTTGAAGGGCAGCTTGGGGCTTTCTTT
D: NA; J: TRBJ2-1; size: NA; V: TRBV7-2; CDR3: CASSLDWSGSYNEQFF; DNA: TGTGCCAGCAGCTTAGATTGGAGCGGATCTTACAATGAGCAGTTCTTC
D: TRBD1; J: TRBJ2-6; size: NA; V: TRBV4-1; CDR3: CASSQVEGALGANVLTF; DNA: TGCGCCAGCAGCCAAGTCGAGGGGGCGCTTGGGGCCAACGTCCTGACTTTC
D: NA; J: TRBJ2-2; size: NA; V: TRBV5-1; CDR3: CASSLRGPGELFF; DNA: TGCGCCAGCAGCCTCCGGGGCCCCGGGGAGCTGTTTTTT
D: NA; J: TRBJ2-7; size: NA; V: TRBV6-1; CDR3: CASRITTDSYEQYF; DNA: TGTGCCAGCAGGATCACCACGGATTCCTACGAGCAGTACTTC
D: NA; J: TRBJ1-1; size: NA; V: TRBV30; CDR3: CAWRVQGGTEAFF; DNA: TGTGCCTGGAGGGTACAGGGAGGCACTGAAGCTTTCTTT
D: NA; J: TRBJ1-3; size: NA; V: TRBV6-1; CDR3: CASKIGREANTIYF; DNA: TGTGCCTCTAAGATAGGCAGGGAGGCAAACACCATATATTTT
D: NA; J: TRBJ1-2; size: NA; V: TRBV9; CDR3: CASSVEGHPLYGYTF; DNA: TGTGCCAGCAGCGTAGAGGGGCACCCCCTCTATGGCTACACCTTC
D: TRBD1; J: TRBJ1-2; size: NA; V: TRBV15; CDR3: CATSRDRGGYTF; DNA: TGTGCCACCAGCAGAGACAGGGGGGGCTACACCTTC
D: NA; J: TRBJ2-7; size: NA; V: TRBV6-1; CDR3: CASTPGSYSYEQYF; DNA: TGTGCCAGCACCCCTGGGTCCTACTCCTACGAGCAGTACTTC
D: TRBD1; J: TRBJ1-6; size: once; V: TRBV5-1; CDR3: CASSTGGGTGVSPLHF; DNA: TGCGCCAGCAGCACCGGAGGAGGGACAGGGGTCTCACCCCTCCACTTT
D: NA; J: TRBJ1-4; size: NA; V: TRBV25-1; CDR3: CASSESHRDEKLFF; DNA: TGTGCCAGCAGTGAATCACACAGGGATGAAAAACTGTTTTTT
D: NA; J: TRBJ1-5; size: NA; V: TRBV2; CDR3: CASSVNRGSNQPQHF; DNA: TGTGCCAGCAGTGTGAACCGGGGGTCCAATCAGCCCCAGCATTTT
D: NA; J: TRBJ1-1; size: NA; V: TRBV7-3; CDR3: CASSYGQRGEAFF; DNA: TGTGCCAGCAGCTACGGACAGAGGGGTGAAGCTTTCTTT
D: TRBD1; J: TRBJ1-6; size: NA; V: TRBV4-3; CDR3: CASSQEGQGETPLHF; DNA: TGCGCCAGCAGCCAAGAAGGACAGGGTGAAACACCCCTCCACTTT
D: NA; J: TRBJ1-5; size: NA; V: TRBV6-1; CDR3: CASSEALLPTRFSNQPQHF; DNA: TGTGCCAGCAGTGAAGCCCTTTTGCCGACCCGATTTAGCAATCAGCCCCAGCATTTT
D: TRBD1; J: TRBJ1-5; size: once; V: TRBV30; CDR3: CAWSPKGRGSDQPQHF; DNA: TGTGCCTGGAGTCCCAAGGGCAGGGGGTCGGATCAGCCCCAGCATTTT
D: NA; J: TRBJ1-1; size: NA; V: TRBV28; CDR3: CASSLIPRGGEAFF; DNA: TGTGCCAGCAGTTTAATCCCCCGCGGAGGTGAAGCTTTCTTT
D: NA; J: TRBJ1-6; size: once; V: TRBV6-5; CDR3: CASSRRRDTVLLHF; DNA: TGTGCCAGCAGCCGGCGCCGGGACACTGTGCTCCTCCACTTT
D: NA; J: TRBJ1-1; size: once; V: TRBV5-1; CDR3: CASSLVGSEAFF; DNA: TGCGCCAGCAGCTTGGTGGGGTCCGAAGCTTTCTTT
D: TRBD2; J: TRBJ2-7; size: NA; V: TRBV6-5; CDR3: CASSYLAGGPYEQYF; DNA: TGTGCCAGCAGTTATCTAGCGGGGGGGCCCTACGAGCAGTACTTC
D: NA; J: TRBJ1-6; size: NA; V: TRBV11-2; CDR3: CASSQSSYNSPLHF; DNA: TGTGCCAGCAGCCAAAGCTCCTATAATTCACCCCTCCACTTT